This T cell receptor (beta chain) was captured in a study of T cell clonality in common variable immunodeficiency (dated by TCRdb to between 2014 and 2017). The paper as a whole reports these results and caveats: Even though DNA input was equal, the average per sample came to about 81,820 unique sequences for controls compared with about 31,547 for CVID samples. Compared with healthy controls, CVID subjects showed increased TCRbeta clonality (t-test p = 0.018), a feature most characteristic of about a third of subjects. CVID TCRbeta sequences reportedly showed fewer deletions and N-nucleotide insertions and lacked highly modified clones with 13 or more V deletions. Patient heterogeneity within the CVID cohort put limits on correlating repertoire features with clinical complications. According to the authors, figuring out what caused the increased clonality in CVID would require sequencing the repertoires of T cell subpopulations. CVID subjects shared fewer TCRbeta clones with each other than healthy controls did (p < 0.0001).

This clone was seen ten or more times. Its antigen specificity is not known. Read sequence stops 3 residues before the CDR3 end, and the germline J gene provides the missing end. Both CVID patients and healthy controls were predominantly of Caucasian heritage. Heparinized peripheral whole blood samples of roughly 5 to 8.5 ml were obtained from each donor. TCRbeta CDR3 repertoires were sequenced from genomic DNA of adults with common variable immune deficiency (CVID) and healthy adult controls. The control group comprised some 22 healthy adult volunteers, roughly 12 female and approximately ten male, aged 23 to 66 years with a mean age of roughly 35. Diluted blood was density-centrifuged over Hypaque 1077 or Ficoll-Paque to isolate peripheral blood mononuclear cells. Unsorted mononuclear cells served as the source of genomic DNA, which was extracted either by Qiagen column purification or by a centrifugation-based method.

For CDR1 and CDR2, the germline V gene lists SQVTM and ANQGSEA. Counted from cysteine to phenylalanine, this CDR3 has 16 amino acids. Only the CDR3 bases that were read are kept: 39 of them, in frame from base 1. From V the trimming removes 5 bases and from J it removes 2 bases, while the gene matches leave 10 bases of the junction unaccounted for. Equivalent amounts of genomic DNA from CVID and control samples were used as sequencing input. For every sample, a 60 bp segment covering the rearranged TCRbeta CDR3 region was amplified and then sequenced. The immunoSEQ assay, a bias-corrected multiplex PCR combined with high-throughput sequencing, was used to amplify TCRbeta. The paper's data handling went like this. Each unique nucleotide sequence was treated as a clone and annotated with V, D and J genes, copy number and frequency. Sequences were labeled productive if in frame, and non-productive if out of frame or containing stop codons. As previously described, clonality was computed from Shannon's entropy. Mean CDR3 Kyte-Doolittle hydropathy was derived from the predicted amino acid sequences of productive clones. The R hclust function was used to hierarchically cluster scaled V gene usage with Manhattan distance and complete linkage. Sharing of clones by CDR3 amino acid sequence was evaluated through resampling of 12 repertoires per group over 100 rounds. The repertoires were searched for 65 to 80 published EBV-specific and approximately 250 published CMV-specific TCRbeta sequences. A couple of CVID samples that yielded fewer than 10,000 sequences were excluded from the analysis, so 42 CVID repertoires were retained. This immuneACCESS table, as held by TCRdb, lists in-frame sequences with V and J called but not all clones. Of the missing ones, under half trace to an unresolved V gene in checked studies; the others have no known cause. V and J calls and clone size follow that table, whereas D and trimming were derived from the DNA. In this sample the table shows around 42,000 clones, and no singletons are among them. Approximately 2.9% of the sample is held by the ten biggest clonotypes.

The clonotype comes from a person aged 18 to 70 in good health. Rearrangement joined TRBV29-1 to TRBJ2-7, and 12 junctional nucleotides match TRBD2. Sequences were obtained from peripheral blood mononuclear cells. The CDR3 in this case is CSVKGASGGVTYEQYF. The CDR3 bases that were read are TGCAGCGTTAAGGGGGCTAGCGGGGGGGTAACCTACGAG.